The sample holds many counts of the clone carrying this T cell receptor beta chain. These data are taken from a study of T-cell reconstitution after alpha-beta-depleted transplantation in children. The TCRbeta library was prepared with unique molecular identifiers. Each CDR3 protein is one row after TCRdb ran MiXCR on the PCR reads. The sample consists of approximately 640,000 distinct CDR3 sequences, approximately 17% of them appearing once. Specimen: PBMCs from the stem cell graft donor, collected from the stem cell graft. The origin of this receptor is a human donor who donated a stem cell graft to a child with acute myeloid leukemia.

For the CDR3, the DNA is TGCAGCGTTGAGATACTAGCGGGGCAACAGTTCTTC. It specifies CSVEILAGQQFF. The chain uses TRBV29-1 and TRBJ2-1; 10 nucleotides match TRBD2. This CDR3 is built from 12 residues. Germline CDR1 and CDR2: SQVTM and ANQGSEA. The trim removed 3 bases at V and 13 bases at J, leaving 6 bases unmatched.